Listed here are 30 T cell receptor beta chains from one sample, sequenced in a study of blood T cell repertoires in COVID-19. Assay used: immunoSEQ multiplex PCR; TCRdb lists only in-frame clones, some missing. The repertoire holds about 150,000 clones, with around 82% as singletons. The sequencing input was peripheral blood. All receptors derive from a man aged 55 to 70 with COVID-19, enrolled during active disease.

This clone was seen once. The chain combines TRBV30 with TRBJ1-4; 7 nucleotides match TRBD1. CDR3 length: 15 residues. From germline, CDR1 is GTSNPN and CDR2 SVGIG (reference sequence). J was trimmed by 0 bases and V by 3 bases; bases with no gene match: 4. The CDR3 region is CAWSLGTATNEKLFF. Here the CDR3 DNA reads TGTGCCTGGAGCTTGGGGACAGCAACTAATGAAAAACTGTTTTTT.

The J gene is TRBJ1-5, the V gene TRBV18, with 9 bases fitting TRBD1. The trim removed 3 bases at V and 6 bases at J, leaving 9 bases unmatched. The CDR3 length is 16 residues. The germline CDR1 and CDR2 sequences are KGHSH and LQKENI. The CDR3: CASSPLPGQGPQPQHF. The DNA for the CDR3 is TGTGCCAGCTCACCCCTCCCGGGACAGGGACCTCAGCCCCAGCATTTT.

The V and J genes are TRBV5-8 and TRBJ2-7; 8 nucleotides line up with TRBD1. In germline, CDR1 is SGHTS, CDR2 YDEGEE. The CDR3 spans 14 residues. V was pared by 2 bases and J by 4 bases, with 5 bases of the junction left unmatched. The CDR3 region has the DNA TGTGCCAGCAGCTTTCGCCAGGGGGCGTACGAGCAGTACTTC. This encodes CASSFRQGAYEQYF.

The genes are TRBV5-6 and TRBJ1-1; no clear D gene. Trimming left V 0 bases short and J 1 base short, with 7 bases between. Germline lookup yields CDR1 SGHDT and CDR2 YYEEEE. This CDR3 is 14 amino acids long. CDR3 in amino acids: CASSLAQKNTEAFF. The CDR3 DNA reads TGTGCCAGCAGCTTGGCACAGAAGAACACTGAAGCTTTCTTT.

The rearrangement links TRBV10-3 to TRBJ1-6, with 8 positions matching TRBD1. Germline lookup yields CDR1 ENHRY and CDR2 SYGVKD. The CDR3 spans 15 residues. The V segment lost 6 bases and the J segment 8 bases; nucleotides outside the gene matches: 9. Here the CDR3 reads CAISGNDRGDSPLHF. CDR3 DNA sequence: TGTGCCATCAGCGGCAATGACAGGGGCGATTCACCCCTCCACTTT.

The CDR3 coding sequence is TGTGCCAGCACTAGGGGGCTTGCAGCTTTCTTT. It encodes CASTRGLAAFF. This chain links TRBV27 with TRBJ1-1; 7 bases align to TRBD1. Germline V CDR1 and CDR2: MNHEY, SMNVEV (reference sequence). The CDR3 runs 11 residues. The trim removed 7 bases at V and 10 bases at J, leaving 6 bases unmatched.

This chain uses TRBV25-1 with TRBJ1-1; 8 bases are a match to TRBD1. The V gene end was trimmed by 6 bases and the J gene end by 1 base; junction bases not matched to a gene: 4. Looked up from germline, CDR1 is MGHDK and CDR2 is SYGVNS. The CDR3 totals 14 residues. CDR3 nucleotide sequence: TGTGCCAGCAGCGGGACAGGAAAGAACACTGAAGCTTTCTTT. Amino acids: CASSGTGKNTEAFF.

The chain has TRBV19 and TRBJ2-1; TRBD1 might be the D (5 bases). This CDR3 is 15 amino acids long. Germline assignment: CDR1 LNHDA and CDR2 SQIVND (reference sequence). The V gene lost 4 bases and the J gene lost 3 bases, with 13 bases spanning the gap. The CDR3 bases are TGTGCCAGTAGTACAACAGGTGCCCTCTACAATGAGCAGTTCTTC. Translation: CASSTTGALYNEQFF.

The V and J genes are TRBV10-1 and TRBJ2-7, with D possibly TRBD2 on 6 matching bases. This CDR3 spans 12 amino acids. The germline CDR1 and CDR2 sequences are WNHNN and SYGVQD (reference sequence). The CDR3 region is CPRRRAVVEQYF. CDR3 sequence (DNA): TGCCCGCGGCGGAGGGCGGTAGTCGAGCAGTACTTC.

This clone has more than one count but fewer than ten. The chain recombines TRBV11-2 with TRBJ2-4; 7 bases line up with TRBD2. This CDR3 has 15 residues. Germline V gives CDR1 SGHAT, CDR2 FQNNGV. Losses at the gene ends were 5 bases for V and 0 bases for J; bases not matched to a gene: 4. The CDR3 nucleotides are TGTGCCAGCAGCCCCTTAGCGGGAGCCAAAAACATTCAGTACTTC. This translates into CASSPLAGAKNIQYF.

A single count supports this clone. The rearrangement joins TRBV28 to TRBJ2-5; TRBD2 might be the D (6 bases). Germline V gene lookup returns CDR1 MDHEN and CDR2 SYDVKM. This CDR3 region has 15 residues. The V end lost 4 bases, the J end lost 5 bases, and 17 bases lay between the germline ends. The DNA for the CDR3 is TGTGCCAGCAGTTCTCACTCCGCGGAGGGCGAGACCCAGTACTTC. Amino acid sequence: CASSSHSAEGETQYF.

The chain's CDR3 is CASSLSLAGHNEQFF. In DNA, the CDR3 is TGCGCCAGCAGCTTATCGCTAGCGGGACACAATGAGCAGTTCTTC. The chain carries TRBV5-1 and TRBJ2-1; TRBD2 agrees at 9 bases. The V and J ends lost 2 bases and 5 bases, in that order; junction bases with no gene match: 5. Per germline, CDR1 SGHRS and CDR2 YFSETQ. This CDR3 is built from 15 residues.

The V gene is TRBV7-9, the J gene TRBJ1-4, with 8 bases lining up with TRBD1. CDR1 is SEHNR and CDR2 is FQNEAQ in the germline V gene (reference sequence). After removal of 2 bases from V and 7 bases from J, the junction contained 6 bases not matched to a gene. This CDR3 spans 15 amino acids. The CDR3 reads CASSLSTGGGEKLFF. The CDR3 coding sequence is TGTGCCAGCAGCTTAAGTACAGGGGGTGGTGAAAAACTGTTTTTT. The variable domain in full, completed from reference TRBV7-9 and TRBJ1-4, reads DTGVSQNPRHKITKRGQNVTFRCDPISEHNRLYWYRQTLGQGPEFLTYFQNEAQLEKSRLLSDRFSAERPKGSFSTLEIQRTEQGDSAMYLCASSLSTGGGEKLFFGSGTQLSVL.

The CDR3 loop reads CASSPHGPYEQYF. CDR3 coding DNA: TGTGCCAGCAGCCCCCATGGCCCCTACGAGCAGTACTTC. V is TRBV9 and J is TRBJ2-7, with D uncertain. The CDR3 sequence is 13 residues long. Trimming took off 4 bases at V and 2 bases at J, with 10 bases between the two ends. Germline values: CDR1 SGDLS, CDR2 YYNGEE. The complete variable domain, with remaining parts taken from reference TRBV9 and TRBJ2-7, reads DSGVTQTPKHLITATGQRVTLRCSPRSGDLSVYWYQQSLDQGLQFLIQYYNGEERAKGNILERFSAQQFPDLHSELNLSSLELGDSALYFCASSPHGPYEQYFGPGTRLTVT.

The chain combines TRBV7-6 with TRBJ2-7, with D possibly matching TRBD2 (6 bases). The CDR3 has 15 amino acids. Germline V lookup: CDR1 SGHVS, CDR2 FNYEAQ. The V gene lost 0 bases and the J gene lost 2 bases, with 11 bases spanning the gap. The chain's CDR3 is CASSLAPGSAYEQYF. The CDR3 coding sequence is TGTGCCAGCAGCTTAGCGCCCGGGAGTGCCTACGAGCAGTACTTC.

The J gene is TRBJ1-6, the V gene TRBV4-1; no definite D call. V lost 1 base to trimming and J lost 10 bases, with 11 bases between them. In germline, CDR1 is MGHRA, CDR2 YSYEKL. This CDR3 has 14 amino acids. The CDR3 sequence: CASSQAQVLSPLHF. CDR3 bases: TGCGCCAGCAGCCAAGCCCAGGTCCTGTCACCCCTCCACTTT.

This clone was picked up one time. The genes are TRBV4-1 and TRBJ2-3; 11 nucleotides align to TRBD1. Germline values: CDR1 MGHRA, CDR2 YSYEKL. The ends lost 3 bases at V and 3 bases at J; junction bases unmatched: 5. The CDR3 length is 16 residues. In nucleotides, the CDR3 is TGCGCCAGCAGCCAGCAGGGACAGGGGGTGACAGATACGCAGTATTTT. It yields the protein CASSQQGQGVTDTQYF.

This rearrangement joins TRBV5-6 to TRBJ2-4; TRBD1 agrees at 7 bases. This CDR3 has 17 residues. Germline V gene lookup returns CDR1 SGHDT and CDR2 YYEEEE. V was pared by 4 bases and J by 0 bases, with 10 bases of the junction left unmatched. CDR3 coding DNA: TGTGCCAGCAGCCCGACAGGGTCGATCCTAGCCAAAAACATTCAGTACTTC. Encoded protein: CASSPTGSILAKNIQYF.

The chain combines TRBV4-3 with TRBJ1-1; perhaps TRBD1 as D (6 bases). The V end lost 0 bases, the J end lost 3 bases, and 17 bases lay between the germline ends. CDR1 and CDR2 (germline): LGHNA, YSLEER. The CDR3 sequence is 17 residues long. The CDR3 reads CASSQDLGQLVDTEAFF. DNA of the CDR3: TGCGCCAGCAGCCAAGATCTAGGACAGTTGGTTGACACTGAAGCTTTCTTT.

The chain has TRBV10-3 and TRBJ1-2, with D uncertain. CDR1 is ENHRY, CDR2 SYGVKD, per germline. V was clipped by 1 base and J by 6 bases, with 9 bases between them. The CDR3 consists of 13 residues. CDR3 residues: CAISELALNGYTF. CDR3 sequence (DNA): TGTGCCATCAGTGAGTTGGCCCTCAATGGCTACACCTTC.

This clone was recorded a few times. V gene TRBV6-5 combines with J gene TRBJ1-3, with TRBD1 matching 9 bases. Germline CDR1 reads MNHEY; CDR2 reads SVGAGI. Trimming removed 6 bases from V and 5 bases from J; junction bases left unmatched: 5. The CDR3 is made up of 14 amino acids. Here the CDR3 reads CASSQGQGRNTIYF. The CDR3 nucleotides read TGTGCCAGCAGCCAGGGACAGGGTAGAAACACCATATATTTT.

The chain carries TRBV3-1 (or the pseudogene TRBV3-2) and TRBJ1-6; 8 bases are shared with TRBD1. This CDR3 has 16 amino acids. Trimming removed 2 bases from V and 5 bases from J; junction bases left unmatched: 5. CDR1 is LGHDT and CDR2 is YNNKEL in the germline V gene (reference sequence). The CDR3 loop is CASSQSAGGDNSPLHF. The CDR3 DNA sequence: TGTGCCAGCAGCCAATCCGCAGGGGGCGATAATTCACCCCTCCACTTT.

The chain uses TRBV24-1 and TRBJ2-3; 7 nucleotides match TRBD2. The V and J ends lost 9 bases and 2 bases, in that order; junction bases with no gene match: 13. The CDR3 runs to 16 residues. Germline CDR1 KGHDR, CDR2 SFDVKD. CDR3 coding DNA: TGTGCCACCGGATTCGGGGGGTTTGGATTCACAGATACGCAGTATTTT. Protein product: CATGFGGFGFTDTQYF.

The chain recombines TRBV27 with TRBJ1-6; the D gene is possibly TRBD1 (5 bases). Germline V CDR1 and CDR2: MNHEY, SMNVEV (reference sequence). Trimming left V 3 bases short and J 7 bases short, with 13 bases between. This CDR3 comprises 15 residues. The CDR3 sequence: CASSFRVFGNSPLHF. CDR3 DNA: TGTGCCAGCAGTTTCAGGGTTTTTGGGAATTCACCCCTCCACTTT.

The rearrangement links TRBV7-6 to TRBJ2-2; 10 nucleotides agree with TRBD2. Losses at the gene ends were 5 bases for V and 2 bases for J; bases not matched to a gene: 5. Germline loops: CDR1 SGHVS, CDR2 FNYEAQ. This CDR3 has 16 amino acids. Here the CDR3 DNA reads TGTGCCAGCAGCACTCGGACTAGCGGAAACACCGGGGAGCTGTTTTTT. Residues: CASSTRTSGNTGELFF.

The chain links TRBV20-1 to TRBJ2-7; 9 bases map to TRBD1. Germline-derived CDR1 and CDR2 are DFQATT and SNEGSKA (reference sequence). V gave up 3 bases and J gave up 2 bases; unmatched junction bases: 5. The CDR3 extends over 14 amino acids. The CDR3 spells CSASRGQGPYEQYF. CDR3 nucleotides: TGCAGTGCTAGTAGGGGACAGGGACCCTACGAGCAGTACTTC.

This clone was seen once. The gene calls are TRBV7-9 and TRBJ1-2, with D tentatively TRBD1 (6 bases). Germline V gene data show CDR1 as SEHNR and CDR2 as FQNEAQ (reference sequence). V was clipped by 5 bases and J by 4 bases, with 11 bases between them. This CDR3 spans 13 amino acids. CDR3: CASSPDRSYGYTF. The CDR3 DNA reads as TGTGCCAGCAGCCCCGACAGGTCCTATGGCTACACCTTC.

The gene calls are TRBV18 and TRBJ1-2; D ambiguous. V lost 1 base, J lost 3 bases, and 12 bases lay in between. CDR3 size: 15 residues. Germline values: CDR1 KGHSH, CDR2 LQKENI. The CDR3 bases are TGTGCCAGCTCACCACTCGAATCGGGTCACTATGGCTACACCTTC. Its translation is CASSPLESGHYGYTF.

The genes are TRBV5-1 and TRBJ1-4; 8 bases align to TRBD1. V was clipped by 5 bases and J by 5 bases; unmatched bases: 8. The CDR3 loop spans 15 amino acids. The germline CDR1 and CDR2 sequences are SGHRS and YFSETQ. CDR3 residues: CASSMGQAPNEKLFF. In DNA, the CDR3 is TGCGCCAGCAGTATGGGACAGGCCCCAAATGAAAAACTGTTTTTT.

CDR3 DNA: TGTGCCAGCTCACCGGGGGCGACAACTAATGAAAAACTGTTTTTT. Protein product: CASSPGATTNEKLFF. The chain has TRBV18 and TRBJ1-4, with D possibly matching TRBD1 (6 bases). V gave up 3 bases and J gave up 0 bases, with 8 bases separating them. CDR3 size: 15 residues. In germline, CDR1 is KGHSH, CDR2 LQKENI.